The 8 T cell receptor beta chains listed next were all sequenced from one sample in a study of blood T cell repertoires in COVID-19. Sequenced by immunoSEQ multiplex PCR; TCRdb stores in-frame clones only, minus some. Of approximately 500,000 clones listed, about 88% are singletons. Sequencing input: peripheral blood. These receptors originate from a man younger than 35 with COVID-19, enrolled during active disease.

The rearrangement uses TRBV2 and TRBJ2-1, with D perhaps matching TRBD2 (6 bases). V was cut by 7 bases and J by 7 bases, with 17 bases left in between. Germline V gene sequence: CDR1 SNHLY, CDR2 FYNNEI. This CDR3 is built from 14 residues. The CDR3 loop is CASTNPGVGNEQFF. The CDR3 nucleotides read TGTGCCAGCACAAACCCGGGGGTGGGGAATGAGCAGTTCTTC.

The V call is TRBV12-3 or TRBV12-4, the J call TRBJ1-2; D call uncertain. V lost 5 bases to trimming and J lost 8 bases, with 15 bases between them. The CDR3 totals 13 residues. The CDR3 spells CASSHSSSSGYTF. CDR3 coding DNA: TGTGCCAGCAGTCACTCGTCTAGTTCGGGCTACACCTTC.

This chain links TRBV11-1 with TRBJ2-7; TRBD1 matches at 9 bases. V was pared by 4 bases and J by 5 bases, with 6 bases of the junction left unmatched. This CDR3 is built from 14 residues. Germline V gene data show CDR1 as SGHAT and CDR2 as FQDESV (reference sequence). The CDR3 loop reads CASSYRTGDHEQYF. In DNA form, the CDR3 reads TGTGCCAGCAGCTACCGGACAGGGGACCACGAGCAGTACTTC.

The rearrangement joins TRBV2 to TRBJ2-5, with 11 bases fitting TRBD1. After removal of 7 bases from V and 7 bases from J, the junction contained 8 bases not matched to a gene. The CDR3 has 14 amino acids. Germline V gene lookup returns CDR1 SNHLY and CDR2 FYNNEI. In DNA, the CDR3 is TGTGCCAGCAAAGGACAGGGGGCATCGGGGACCCAGTACTTC. Protein: CASKGQGASGTQYF. Together with reference TRBV2 and TRBJ2-5, the CDR3 gives the full variable domain: EPEVTQTPSHQVTQMGQEVILRCVPISNHLYFYWYRQILGQKVEFLVSFYNNEISEKSEIFDDQFSVERPDGSNFTLKIRSTKLEDSAMYFCASKGQGASGTQYFGPGTRLLVL.

V gene TRBV7-6 combines with J gene TRBJ2-3; 9 nucleotides agree with TRBD1. V lost 5 bases to trimming and J lost 2 bases; unmatched junction nucleotides: 8. The CDR3 runs 16 residues. The germline V gene encodes CDR1 SGHVS and CDR2 FNYEAQ. As DNA, the CDR3 is TGTGCCAGCAGCGCAAGACAGGGGGAAAACACAGATACGCAGTATTTT. Protein product: CASSARQGENTDTQYF.

In this sample, this clone turned up a few times. The V and J genes are TRBV5-6 and TRBJ1-5; D is possibly TRBD1 (5 bases). V was cut by 2 bases and J by 4 bases, with 16 bases left in between. The CDR3 extends over 16 amino acids. CDR1 and CDR2 (germline): SGHDT, YYEEEE. The CDR3 sequence is CASSFFSPGGNQPQHF. CDR3 coding DNA: TGTGCCAGCAGCTTTTTCTCCCCGGGGGGTAATCAGCCCCAGCATTTT.

This clone was detected once. The rearrangement links TRBV21-1 to TRBJ2-7; TRBD2 reflects the table's D call only, with no check against the DNA. TRBV21-1 is a pseudogene locus. There are 15 residues in the CDR3. CDR3 nucleotide sequence: TGTGCCAGCAGCGCGGGGACTGGCCCGGGTGTGGAGCAGTACTTC. It yields the protein CASSAGTGPGVEQYF.

The gene calls are TRBV5-1 and TRBJ1-2; unclear D gene. The CDR3 loop spans 13 amino acids. Deletions cut 1 base from V and 4 bases from J, with 8 bases between. CDR1 and CDR2 from the germline V gene are SGHRS and YFSETQ. This chain's CDR3 is CASSLQDGYGYTF. The CDR3 coding sequence is TGCGCCAGCAGCTTGCAGGATGGCTATGGCTACACCTTC.